A selection of T cell receptor beta chains follows, all from one sample in a study of cytomegalovirus exposure and HLA in healthy donors. TCRdb keeps only in-frame clones here, not all; method: immunoSEQ multiplex PCR. The table records 300,000 to 400,000 clones, roughly 87% of them present only once. Sequencing used PBMCs. The receptors stem from a young man in good health and CMV-seronegative. Each CDR3 is given with its conserved first and last residue. A D gene is named only where the DNA matches it firmly. A clone size is listed for some rows: how often the clone was seen (once, few, many), or a class if it is expanded.

abundance,d_gene,j_gene,v_gene,CDR3aa,CDR3nt
NA,TRBD1,TRBJ1-3,TRBV19,CASNTGGTGNTIYF,TGTGCCAGTAATACAGGGGGAACTGGAAACACCATATATTTT
few,NA,TRBJ1-2,TRBV7-2,CASSLGVVDYGYTF,TGTGCCAGCAGCTTAGGCGTGGTAGACTATGGCTACACCTTC
NA,TRBD1,TRBJ1-6,TRBV18,CASSPLDREDSPLHF,TGTGCCAGCTCACCTCTCGACAGGGAAGATTCACCCCTCCACTTT
few,NA,TRBJ1-5,TRBV7-8,CASSPKSGQSNQPQHF,TGTGCCAGCAGCCCCAAGTCCGGACAGAGCAATCAGCCCCAGCATTTT
NA,TRBD1,TRBJ1-3,TRBV5-4,CASSQDRAHSGNTIYF,TGCGCCAGCAGCCAAGACAGGGCCCACTCTGGAAACACCATATATTTT
NA,TRBD2,TRBJ2-7,TRBV11-3,CASSLGGTTYEQYF,TGTGCCAGCAGCTTAGGCGGGACTACCTACGAGCAGTACTTC
once,TRBD1,TRBJ1-3,TRBV7-8,CASSFRDRQIQGNTIYF,TGTGCCAGCAGCTTCCGGGACAGACAGATACAAGGAAACACCATATATTTT
NA,TRBD2,TRBJ2-7,TRBV6-1,CASRTSGGYEQYF,TGTGCCAGCAGGACTAGCGGGGGTTACGAGCAGTACTTC
NA,NA,TRBJ2-3,TRBV7-9,CASSLDQERGTDTQYF,TGTGCCAGCAGCTTAGATCAGGAGCGGGGCACAGATACGCAGTATTTT
NA,TRBD1,TRBJ2-1,TRBV2,CASSTGQTSFF,TGTGCCAGCAGTACGGGACAGACATCGTTCTTC
NA,NA,TRBJ2-1,TRBV11-2,CASSLETIRQFF,TGTGCCAGCAGCTTAGAAACAATACGGCAGTTCTTC
NA,TRBD1,TRBJ2-3,TRBV4-1,CASSPRTGVSADTQYF,TGCGCCAGCAGCCCCCGGACAGGGGTGAGCGCAGATACGCAGTATTTT
NA,NA,TRBJ1-3,TRBV5-1,CASSLGVGTYGNTIYF,TGCGCCAGCAGCTTGGGAGTGGGGACATATGGAAACACCATATATTTT
NA,TRBD1,TRBJ1-4,TRBV6-1,CATAGTGNEKLFF,TGTGCCACCGCGGGGACAGGCAATGAAAAACTGTTTTTT
once,NA,TRBJ1-1,TRBV27,CASGGVNTEAFF,TGTGCCAGCGGCGGAGTGAACACTGAAGCTTTCTTT
NA,TRBD2,TRBJ2-5,TRBV18,CASSPAAGGRETQYF,TGTGCCAGCTCACCTGCAGCGGGGGGGCGAGAGACCCAGTACTTC
NA,NA,TRBJ1-5,TRBV29-1,CSVQWQVNQPQHF,TGCAGCGTTCAGTGGCAGGTCAATCAGCCCCAGCATTTT
NA,NA,TRBJ2-2,TRBV5-4,CASSLVGSGELFF,TGTGCCAGCAGCTTGGTTGGCTCCGGGGAGCTGTTTTTT
NA,NA,TRBJ2-5,TRBV12-5,CASGLVMKVRTGQETQYF,TGTGCTAGTGGTTTGGTGATGAAAGTTAGGACGGGACAAGAGACCCAGTACTTC
few,NA,TRBJ1-6,TRBV6-1,CASSWWTENSPLHF,TGTGCCAGCAGTTGGTGGACAGAGAATTCACCCCTCCACTTT
NA,TRBD1,TRBJ2-7,TRBV6-5,CASSRDRAYEQYF,TGTGCCAGCAGTCGCGACAGGGCCTACGAGCAGTACTTC
NA,NA,TRBJ1-2,TRBV27,CASSFLPANYGYTF,TGTGCCAGCAGTTTTCTCCCGGCTAACTATGGCTACACCTTC
NA,NA,TRBJ2-5,TRBV19,CASSISQETQYF,TGTGCCAGTAGTATCTCCCAAGAGACCCAGTACTTC
NA,NA,TRBJ1-6,TRBV19,CASGGESSYNSPLHF,TGTGCCAGTGGGGGGGAAAGCTCCTATAATTCACCCCTCCACTTT
once,NA,TRBJ1-1,TRBV5-6,CASSSTALNTEAFF,TGTGCCAGCAGCTCAACAGCTTTGAACACTGAAGCTTTCTTT
NA,NA,TRBJ2-7,TRBV5-5,CASSFGQTTYEQYF,TGTGCCAGCAGCTTCGGACAGACAACATACGAGCAGTACTTC
NA,TRBD1,TRBJ2-3,TRBV5-6,CASRETGGWTDTQYF,TGTGCCAGCAGGGAAACAGGGGGGTGGACAGATACGCAGTATTTT
NA,NA,TRBJ1-1,TRBV2,CASTWPPFDTEAFF,TGTGCCAGCACTTGGCCACCCTTTGACACTGAAGCTTTCTTT
NA,TRBD1,TRBJ2-7,TRBV5-8,CASSRRDRGTYEQYF,TGTGCCAGCAGCCGCCGGGACAGGGGGACCTACGAGCAGTACTTC